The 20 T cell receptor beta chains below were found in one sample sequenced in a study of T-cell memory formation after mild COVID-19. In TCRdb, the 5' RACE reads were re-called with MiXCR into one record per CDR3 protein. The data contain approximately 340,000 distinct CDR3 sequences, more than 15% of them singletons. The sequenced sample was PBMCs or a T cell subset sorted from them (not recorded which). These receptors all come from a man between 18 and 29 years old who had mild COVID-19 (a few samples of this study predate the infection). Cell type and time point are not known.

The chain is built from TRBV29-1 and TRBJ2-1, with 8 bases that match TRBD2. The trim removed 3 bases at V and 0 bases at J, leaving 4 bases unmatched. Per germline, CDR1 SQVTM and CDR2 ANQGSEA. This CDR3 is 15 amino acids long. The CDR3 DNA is TGCAGCGTTGAGTGGGCGGGGGGCTCCTACAATGAGCAGTTCTTC. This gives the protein CSVEWAGGSYNEQFF.

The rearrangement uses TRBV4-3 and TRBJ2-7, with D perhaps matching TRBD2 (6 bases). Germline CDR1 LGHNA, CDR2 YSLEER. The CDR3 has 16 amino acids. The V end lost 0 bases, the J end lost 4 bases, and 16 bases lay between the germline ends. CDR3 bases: TGCGCCAGCAGCCAAGAACTCGGAGCGGAGGGTTACGAGCAGTACGTC. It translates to CASSQELGAEGYEQYV.

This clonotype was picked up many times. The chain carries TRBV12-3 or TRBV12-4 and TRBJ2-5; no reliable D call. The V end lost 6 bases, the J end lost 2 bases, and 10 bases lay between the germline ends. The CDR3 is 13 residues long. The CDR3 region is CASRLNGQETQYF. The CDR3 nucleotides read TGTGCCAGCAGGCTCAACGGGCAAGAGACCCAGTACTTC.

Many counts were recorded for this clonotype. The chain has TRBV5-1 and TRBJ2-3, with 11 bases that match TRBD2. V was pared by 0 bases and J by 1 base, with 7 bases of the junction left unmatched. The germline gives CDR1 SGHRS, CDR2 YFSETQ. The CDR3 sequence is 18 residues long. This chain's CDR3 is CASSLALAGGPGTDTQYF. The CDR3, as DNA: TGCGCCAGCAGCTTGGCCCTAGCGGGGGGTCCTGGCACAGATACGCAGTATTTT. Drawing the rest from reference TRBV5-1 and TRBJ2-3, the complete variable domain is KAGVTQTPRYLIKTRGQQVTLSCSPISGHRSVSWYQQTPGQGLQFLFEYFSETQRNKGNFPGRFSGRQFSNSRSEMNVSTLELGDSALYLCASSLALAGGPGTDTQYFGPGTRLTVL.

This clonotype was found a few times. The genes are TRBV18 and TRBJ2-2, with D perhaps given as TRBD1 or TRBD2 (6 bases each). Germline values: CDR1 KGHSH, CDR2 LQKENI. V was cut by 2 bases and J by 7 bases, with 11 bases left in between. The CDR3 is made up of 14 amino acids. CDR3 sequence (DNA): TGTGCCAGCTCACCATCCGGGGGCAACGGGGAGCTGTTTTTT. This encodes CASSPSGGNGELFF.

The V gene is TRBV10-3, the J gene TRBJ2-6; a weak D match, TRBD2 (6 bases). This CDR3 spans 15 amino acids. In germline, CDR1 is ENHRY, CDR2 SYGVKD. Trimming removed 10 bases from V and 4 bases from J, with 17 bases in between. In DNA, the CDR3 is TGTGCCACCCAGTTCCGGGGGAGCGGGGCCAACGTCCTGACTTTC. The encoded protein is CATQFRGSGANVLTF.

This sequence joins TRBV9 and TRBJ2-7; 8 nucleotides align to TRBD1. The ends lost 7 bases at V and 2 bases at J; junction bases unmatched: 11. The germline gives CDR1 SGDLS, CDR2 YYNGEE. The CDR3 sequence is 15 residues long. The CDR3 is CASQSGTGVTYEQYF. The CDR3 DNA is TGTGCCAGCCAGAGTGGGACAGGCGTTACCTACGAGCAGTACTTC.

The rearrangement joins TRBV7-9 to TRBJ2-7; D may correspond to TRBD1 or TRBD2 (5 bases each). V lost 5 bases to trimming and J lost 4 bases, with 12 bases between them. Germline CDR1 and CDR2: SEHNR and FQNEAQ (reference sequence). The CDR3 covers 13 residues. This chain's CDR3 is CASSPRDGYEQYV. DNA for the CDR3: TGTGCCAGCAGCCCCCGGGACGGTTACGAGCAGTACGTC.

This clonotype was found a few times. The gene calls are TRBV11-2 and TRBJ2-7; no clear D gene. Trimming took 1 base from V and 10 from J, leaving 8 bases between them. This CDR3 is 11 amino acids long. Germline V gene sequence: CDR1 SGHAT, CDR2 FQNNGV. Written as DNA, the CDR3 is TGTGCCAGCAGCTTAGGCCGGGCACAGTACTTC. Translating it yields CASSLGRAQYF.

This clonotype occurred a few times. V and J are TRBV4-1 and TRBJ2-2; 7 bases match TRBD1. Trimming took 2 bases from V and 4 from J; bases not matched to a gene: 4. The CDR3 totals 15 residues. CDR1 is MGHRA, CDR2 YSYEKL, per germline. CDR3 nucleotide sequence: TGCGCCAGCAGCCAAAGAACAGGGGTCACCGGGGAGCTGTTTTTT. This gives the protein CASSQRTGVTGELFF.

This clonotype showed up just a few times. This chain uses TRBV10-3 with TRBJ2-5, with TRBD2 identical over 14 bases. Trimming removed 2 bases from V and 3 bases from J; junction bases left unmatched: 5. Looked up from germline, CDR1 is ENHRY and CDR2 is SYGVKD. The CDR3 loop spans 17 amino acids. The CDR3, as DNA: TGTGCCATCAGTGAGCTGACTAGCGGGGGGGCGAAAGAGACCCAGTACTTC. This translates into CAISELTSGGAKETQYF.

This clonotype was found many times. The DNA for the CDR3 is TGTGCCAGCAGTTGGGACCTTCGAGAGCAGTACGTC. Its translation: CASSWDLREQYV. The chain links TRBV6-2 or TRBV6-3 to TRBJ2-7; D tentatively reads TRBD1 or TRBD2 (5 bases each). V lost 4 bases and J lost 7, with 11 bases in between. Germline lookup yields CDR1 MNHEY and CDR2 SVGEGT. This CDR3 has 12 amino acids.

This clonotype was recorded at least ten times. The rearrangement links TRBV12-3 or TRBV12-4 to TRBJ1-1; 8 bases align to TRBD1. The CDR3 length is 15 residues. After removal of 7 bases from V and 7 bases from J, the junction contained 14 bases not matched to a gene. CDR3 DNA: TGTGCCAGCACCAGGCCCGGACAGGGTGAAAATGAAGCTTTCTTT. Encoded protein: CASTRPGQGENEAFF.

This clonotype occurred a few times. The CDR3 nucleotides are TGTGCCAGCAGTACCGAATTTACGGACAGGGGGAACACCGGGGAGCTGTTTTTT. Amino acid sequence: CASSTEFTDRGNTGELFF. The rearrangement links TRBV6-2 or TRBV6-3 to TRBJ2-2, with 9 bases matching TRBD1. The CDR3 extends over 18 amino acids. Germline CDR1 MNHEY, CDR2 SVGEGT. The V gene end was trimmed by 5 bases and the J gene end by 1 base; junction bases not matched to a gene: 11.

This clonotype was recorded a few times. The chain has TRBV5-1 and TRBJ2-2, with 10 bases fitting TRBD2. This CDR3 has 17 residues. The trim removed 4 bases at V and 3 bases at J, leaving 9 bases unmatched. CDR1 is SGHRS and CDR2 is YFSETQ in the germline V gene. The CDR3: CASSHYNLAGDTGELFF. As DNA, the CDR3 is TGCGCCAGCAGCCACTATAACCTAGCGGGAGACACCGGGGAGCTGTTTTTT.

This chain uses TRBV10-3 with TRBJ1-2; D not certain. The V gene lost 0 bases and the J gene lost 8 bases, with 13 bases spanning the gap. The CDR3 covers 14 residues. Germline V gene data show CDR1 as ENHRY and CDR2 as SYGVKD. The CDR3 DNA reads TGTGCCATCAGTGAGTCGCTGGACCTACCGGGCTACACCTTC. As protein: CAISESLDLPGYTF.

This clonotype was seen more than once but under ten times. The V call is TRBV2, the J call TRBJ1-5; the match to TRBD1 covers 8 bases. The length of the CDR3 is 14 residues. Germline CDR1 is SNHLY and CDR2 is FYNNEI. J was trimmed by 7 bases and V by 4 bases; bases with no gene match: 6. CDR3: CASSGTGGEQPQHF. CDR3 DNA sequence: TGTGCCAGCAGTGGAACAGGGGGAGAACAGCCCCAGCATTTT.

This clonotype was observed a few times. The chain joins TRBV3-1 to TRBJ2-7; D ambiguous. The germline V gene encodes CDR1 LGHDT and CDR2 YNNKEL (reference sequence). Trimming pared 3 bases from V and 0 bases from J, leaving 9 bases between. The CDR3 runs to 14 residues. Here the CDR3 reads CASSQPDNSYEQYF. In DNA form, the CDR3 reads TGTGCCAGCAGCCAGCCCGACAACTCCTACGAGCAGTACTTC.

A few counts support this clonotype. The CDR3 region is CASSSFPDTQYF. The DNA for the CDR3 is TGCGCCAGCAGCTCCTTTCCAGATACGCAGTATTTT. This chain uses TRBV5-1 with TRBJ2-3; D is ambiguous. The length of the CDR3 is 12 residues. Per germline, CDR1 SGHRS and CDR2 YFSETQ. V was shortened by 3 bases and J by 4 bases, with 6 bases between the two germline ends.

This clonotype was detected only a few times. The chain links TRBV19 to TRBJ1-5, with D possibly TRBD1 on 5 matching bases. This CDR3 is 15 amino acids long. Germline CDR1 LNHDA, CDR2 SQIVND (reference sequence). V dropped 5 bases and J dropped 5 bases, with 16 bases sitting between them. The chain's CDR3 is CASSAPLRGHQPQHF. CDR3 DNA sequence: TGTGCCAGTAGTGCCCCACTTAGGGGTCATCAGCCCCAGCATTTT.